The next 23 T cell receptor beta chains were all read from a single sample in a study of cytomegalovirus exposure and HLA in healthy donors. Both 60 Vbeta primers and 13 Jbeta primers went into the PCR. Using immunoSEQ multiplex PCR, the repertoire was profiled, and TCRdb retains in-frame clones only, with some absent. Among roughly 150,000 clones, approximately 70% were seen once, and the ten largest hold roughly 2%. Source material: PBMCs. All receptors come from a woman aged 55-70 years in good health and CMV-seropositive.

The V and J genes are TRBV30 and TRBJ1-5; 7 bases align to TRBD1. The CDR3 length is 12 residues. The germline V gene has CDR1 GTSNPN and CDR2 SVGIG (reference sequence). The trim removed 2 bases at V and 16 bases at J, leaving 11 bases unmatched. The CDR3 coding sequence is TGTGCCTGGAGTCTACCGACAGGGCCTAGCCATTTT. Residues: CAWSLPTGPSHF.

A few counts support this clone. The chain carries TRBV5-1 and TRBJ1-1; TRBD1 matches 7 bases. With 4 bases clipped from V and 7 bases from J, the junction kept 13 bases outside the gene matches. The CDR3 has 15 residues. Germline V gene sequence: CDR1 SGHRS, CDR2 YFSETQ. The CDR3 nucleotides are TGCGCCAGCAGCCTGAATTTACAGGGGATGGATGAAGCTTTCTTT. Protein product: CASSLNLQGMDEAFF.

This clone was seen only once. The rearrangement uses TRBV28 and TRBJ1-1; D possibly corresponds to TRBD1 (6 bases). Germline CDR1 and CDR2: MDHEN and SYDVKM. Trimming removed 4 bases at V and 3 bases at J, with 18 bases between. This CDR3 region has 16 residues. CDR3 sequence (DNA): TGTGCCAGCAGTTCCCCCGGGGGGCTTTCGTACACTGAAGCTTTCTTT. This encodes CASSSPGGLSYTEAFF.

The V gene is TRBV6-6, the J gene TRBJ2-5; 14 bases map to TRBD2. The J segment lost 2 bases and the V segment lost 4 bases, leaving 3 bases of the junction unmatched. This CDR3 has 16 residues. Germline CDR1 is MNHNY and CDR2 is SVGAGI (reference sequence). CDR3 nucleotide sequence: TGTGCCAGCAGTTCCGGGACTAGCGGGAGACAAGAGACCCAGTACTTC. Protein: CASSSGTSGRQETQYF.

V usage is TRBV28 and J usage is TRBJ1-5; the D is unclear. Trimming stripped 6 bases from V and 0 bases from J, with 6 bases between. The CDR3 is made up of 13 amino acids. The germline V gene encodes CDR1 MDHEN and CDR2 SYDVKM. The CDR3 sequence is CASRRDSNQPQHF. The DNA of the CDR3 is TGTGCCAGCAGGAGGGATAGCAATCAGCCCCAGCATTTT.

The V and J genes are TRBV6-5 and TRBJ1-2; D is unclear. CDR1 is MNHEY and CDR2 is SVGAGI in the germline V gene. CDR3 length: 13 residues. The V end lost 0 bases, the J end lost 4 bases, and 6 bases lay between the germline ends. DNA for the CDR3: TGTGCCAGCAGTTACTCCGGACTCTATGGCTACACCTTC. This codes for CASSYSGLYGYTF.

The J gene is TRBJ2-3, the V gene TRBV30; TRBD2 is a possible D gene (6 bases). V was shortened by 1 base and J by 4 bases, with 6 bases between the two germline ends. CDR3 length equals 12 residues. Germline-derived CDR1 and CDR2 are GTSNPN and SVGIG (reference sequence). The CDR3 region is CAWSAGADTQYF. DNA for the CDR3: TGTGCCTGGAGTGCGGGGGCAGATACGCAGTATTTT.

V gene TRBV10-3 combines with J gene TRBJ1-4; D is unclear. Germline-derived CDR1 and CDR2 are ENHRY and SYGVKD. This CDR3 spans 13 amino acids. V was cut by 8 bases and J by 4 bases, with 11 bases left in between. The CDR3, as DNA: TGTGCCATCGGTCAACAGAGTAATGAAAAACTGTTTTTT. This translates into CAIGQQSNEKLFF.

V and J are TRBV25-1 and TRBJ2-7; possible D gene TRBD2, 5 bases. CDR1 is MGHDK, CDR2 SYGVNS, per germline. The CDR3 totals 11 residues. The germline V and J ends were trimmed by 7 bases and 4 bases, with 8 bases remaining between them. The CDR3 region has the DNA TGTGCCAGCACGAGCGGATACGAGCAGTACTTC. Amino acid sequence: CASTSGYEQYF.

The chain combines TRBV18 with TRBJ2-1, with TRBD2 matching over 7 bases. Unmatched junction bases numbered 6, after V lost 4 bases and J lost 3 bases. The germline CDR1 and CDR2 sequences are KGHSH and LQKENI. The CDR3 has 15 residues. The DNA of the CDR3 is TGTGCCAGCTCACTCGGCGGGAGAGGCTACAATGAGCAGTTCTTC. This codes for CASSLGGRGYNEQFF.

The chain carries TRBV29-1 and TRBJ1-3, with no clear D. The germline V gene has CDR1 SQVTM and CDR2 ANQGSEA. Trimming took 3 bases from V and 4 from J, leaving 7 bases between them. The CDR3 totals 12 residues. The CDR3 DNA reads TGCAGCGTTGACGAGGGAGGAAACACCATATATTTT. This encodes CSVDEGGNTIYF. The full variable domain, in which reference TRBV29-1 and TRBJ1-3 provide the parts outside the CDR3, is SAVISQKPSRDICQRGTSLTIQCQVDSQVTMMFWYRQQPGQSLTLIATANQGSEATYESGFVIDKFPISRPNLTFSTLTVSNMSPEDSSIYLCSVDEGGNTIYFGEGSWLTVV.

The V and J genes are TRBV7-9 and TRBJ2-1; D perhaps matches TRBD1 (5 bases). V was pared by 5 bases and J by 0 bases, with 14 bases between. CDR3 length: 16 amino acids. The germline gives CDR1 SEHNR, CDR2 FQNEAQ (reference sequence). CDR3 region: CASSQDSPGSYNEQFF. CDR3 bases: TGTGCCAGCAGCCAAGACAGCCCGGGCTCCTACAATGAGCAGTTCTTC.

The rearrangement uses TRBV27 and TRBJ1-2, with TRBD1 identical over 7 bases. Germline V CDR1 and CDR2: MNHEY, SMNVEV (reference sequence). V lost 6 bases, J lost 7 bases, and 8 bases stayed unmatched. CDR3 length: 13 residues. The CDR3 coding sequence is TGTGCCAGCAGCTCCACAGGGGCCGTTGGCTACACCTTC. It codes for CASSSTGAVGYTF.

This clone was observed a handful of times. V and J are TRBV7-8 and TRBJ1-1, with unresolved D. V lost 5 bases and J 4 bases, leaving 23 bases between the germline ends. In germline, CDR1 is SGHVS, CDR2 FQNEAQ. This CDR3 contains 17 residues. CDR3 protein: CASSRGREVIGGTEAFF. In DNA form, the CDR3 reads TGTGCCAGCAGCCGCGGACGGGAGGTTATTGGTGGCACTGAAGCTTTCTTT.

This clone was observed a few times. The V gene is TRBV7-8, the J gene TRBJ1-1, with 8 bases matching TRBD1. The CDR3 runs 14 residues. Trimming at V came to 5 bases and at J to 4 bases, leaving 6 bases not matched to a gene. The germline gives CDR1 SGHVS, CDR2 FQNEAQ. CDR3 bases: TGTGCCAGCAGCAACGGACAGGGTCTCACTGAAGCTTTCTTT. It translates to CASSNGQGLTEAFF.

The V call is TRBV27, the J call TRBJ1-1, with 12 bases identical to TRBD1. This CDR3 has 18 residues. Trimming removed 8 bases from V and 1 base from J; junction bases left unmatched: 14. Germline V gene data show CDR1 as MNHEY and CDR2 as SMNVEV (reference sequence). For the CDR3, the DNA is TGTGCCAGCCGTCGCCTCGGGACAGGGGGCCTGAGGAACACTGAAGCTTTCTTT. Translation gives CASRRLGTGGLRNTEAFF.

The rearrangement links TRBV6-5 to TRBJ1-2, with 7 bases fitting TRBD1. The CDR3 spans 13 residues. Trimming at V came to 4 bases and at J to 7 bases, leaving 6 bases not matched to a gene. Germline CDR1 MNHEY, CDR2 SVGAGI. The CDR3 bases are TGTGCCAGCAGTTCCGACAGGGACCGTGGCTACACCTTC. It translates to CASSSDRDRGYTF.

The V and J genes are TRBV7-2 and TRBJ1-3; 8 bases are a match to TRBD1. J gave up 6 bases and V 5 bases, and 6 bases lay outside the gene matches. The CDR3 has 14 amino acids. Germline V gene sequence: CDR1 SGHTA, CDR2 FQGNSA. Here the CDR3 DNA reads TGTGCCAGCAGCAGATCGACAGGGGAAAACACCATATATTTT. Its translation is CASSRSTGENTIYF.

In this sample, this clone turned up a few times. This chain links TRBV19 with TRBJ1-5; possible D gene TRBD1, 5 bases. Germline-derived CDR1 and CDR2 are LNHDA and SQIVND (reference sequence). Trimming pared 5 bases from V and 3 bases from J, leaving 14 bases between. CDR3 length: 15 amino acids. The CDR3 DNA reads as TGTGCCAGTAGTCGCCGGGGGAGCGACAATCAGCCCCAGCATTTT. Translated: CASSRRGSDNQPQHF.

The V and J genes are TRBV30 and TRBJ1-2; 7 bases fit TRBD1. J lost 5 bases, V lost 8 bases, and 8 bases had no gene match. The CDR3 consists of 12 residues. Germline assignment: CDR1 GTSNPN and CDR2 SVGIG (reference sequence). The CDR3: CAHQGDRYGYTF. DNA of the CDR3: TGTGCCCACCAGGGGGATCGTTATGGCTACACCTTC.

The rearrangement links TRBV28 to TRBJ2-7; TRBD1 agrees at 8 bases. CDR3 size: 14 residues. The V gene's germline CDR1 is MDHEN and CDR2 SYDVKM. V trimming: 7 bases; J trimming: 1 base; junction bases outside the gene matches: 6. CDR3 residues: CASTRQGLSYEQYF. The CDR3 bases are TGTGCCAGCACCCGACAGGGGTTGTCCTACGAGCAGTACTTC.

The J gene is TRBJ1-3, the V gene TRBV7-2, with TRBD1 as a possible D gene (6 bases). The V gene's germline CDR1 is SGHTA and CDR2 FQGNSA. Trimming shortened V by 10 bases and J by 4 bases, and 17 bases separated the two germline ends. The CDR3 runs to 14 residues. In DNA form, the CDR3 reads TGTGCCACTCACGAACAGGGTGCGGGAAACACCATATATTTT. This codes for CATHEQGAGNTIYF.

V is TRBV5-6 and J is TRBJ1-5; 7 bases are a match to TRBD1. Unmatched junction bases numbered 5, after V lost 0 bases and J lost 5 bases. The CDR3 covers 15 residues. Germline V gives CDR1 SGHDT, CDR2 YYEEEE. As DNA, the CDR3 is TGTGCCAGCAGCTTGGGAGGGGGCACGTATCAGCCCCAGCATTTT. This gives the protein CASSLGGGTYQPQHF. The complete variable domain, with remaining parts taken from reference TRBV5-6 and TRBJ1-5, reads DAGVTQSPTHLIKTRGQQVTLRCSPKSGHDTVSWYQQALGQGPQFIFQYYEEEERQRGNFPDRFSGHQFPNYSSELNVNALLLGDSALYLCASSLGGGTYQPQHFGDGTRLSIL.